A single sample is the source of the 4 T cell receptor beta chains below, sequenced in a study of CD8+ T cells in alopecia areata (dated by TCRdb to 2016 to 2018). Libraries were made using the immunoSEQ multiplex PCR assay. RNA was extracted from all samples and reverse transcribed into cDNA, which served as template for TCR sequencing. In its TCRdb copy, this immuneACCESS table keeps in-frame sequences only and misses some clones. Where compared with another copy, unresolved V genes explain less than half of these, and the others have no known cause. A total of more than 95,000 clones appear in this sample, around 45% of them only once. About 10% of the sample is held by the ten biggest clonotypes. Sample: NKG2D-low CD8+ T cells sorted from blood. The cell subset or site tag for this specimen amounts to: sorted CD8+ NKG2D-low blood T cells. All receptors derive from a human donor with alopecia areata.

The chain employs TRBV23-1 and TRBJ1-2; the D gene is possibly TRBD1 (6 bases). TRBV23-1 is an ORF, with its function uncertain. The ends were cut back, 8 bases at V and 0 bases at J, with 16 bases in the middle. The CDR3 runs to 15 residues. Here the CDR3 DNA reads TGCGCCAGCCGGGCCGCGGGACAAGCTAACTATGGCTACACCTTC. Translation: CASRAAGQANYGYTF.

V usage is TRBV29-1 and J usage is TRBJ2-7; 8 positions match TRBD1. The J segment lost 2 bases and the V segment lost 5 bases, leaving 5 bases of the junction unmatched. Looked up from germline, CDR1 is SQVTM and CDR2 is ANQGSEA. The CDR3 runs 13 residues. Here the CDR3 reads CSVLQGAAYEQYF. The CDR3 DNA reads as TGCAGCGTTCTCCAGGGGGCGGCCTACGAGCAGTACTTC.

This chain joins TRBV7-9 and TRBJ2-7; TRBD2 is a possible D gene (6 bases). This CDR3 is 13 amino acids long. With 9 bases removed from V and 4 bases from J, the gap between germline ends came to 16 bases. From germline, CDR1 is SEHNR and CDR2 FQNEAQ (reference sequence). The CDR3 DNA reads TGTGCCAGTGGATGGGGCGGGGAATACGAGCAGTACTTC. This codes for CASGWGGEYEQYF.

In nucleotides, the CDR3 is TGTGCCAGCAGCTCAGACTTGACCCAGTACTTC. Its protein product is CASSSDLTQYF. The chain couples TRBV5-6 to TRBJ2-5; D remains unclear. V lost 3 bases and J lost 7, with 7 bases in between. The CDR3 is made up of 11 amino acids. Per the germline V gene, CDR1 is SGHDT and CDR2 is YYEEEE. Drawing the rest from reference TRBV5-6 and TRBJ2-5, the complete variable domain is DAGVTQSPTHLIKTRGQQVTLRCSPKSGHDTVSWYQQALGQGPQFIFQYYEEEERQRGNFPDRFSGHQFPNYSSELNVNALLLGDSALYLCASSSDLTQYFGPGTRLLVL.